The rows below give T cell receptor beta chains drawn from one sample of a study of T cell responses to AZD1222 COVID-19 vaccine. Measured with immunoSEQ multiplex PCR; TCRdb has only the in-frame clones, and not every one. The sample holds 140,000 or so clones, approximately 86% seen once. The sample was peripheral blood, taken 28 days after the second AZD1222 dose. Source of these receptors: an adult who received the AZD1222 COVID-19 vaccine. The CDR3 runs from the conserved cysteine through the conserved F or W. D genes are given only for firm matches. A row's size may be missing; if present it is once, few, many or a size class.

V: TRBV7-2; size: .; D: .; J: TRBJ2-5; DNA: TGTGCCAGCAGCTTCAACTCGGGCCAAGAGACCCAGTACTTC; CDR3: CASSFNSGQETQYF
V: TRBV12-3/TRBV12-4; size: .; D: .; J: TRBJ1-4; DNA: TGTGCCAGCAGTTTTGGAGGTGGTGAAAAACTGTTTTTT; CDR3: CASSFGGGEKLFF
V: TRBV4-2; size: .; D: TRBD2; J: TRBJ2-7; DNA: TGTGCCAGCAGCCAAGAAGCGGGGGTGCCCTACGAGCAGTACTTC; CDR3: CASSQEAGVPYEQYF
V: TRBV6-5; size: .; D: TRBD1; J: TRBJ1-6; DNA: TGTGCCAGCAATCCGACAGGGGCCTCTTCACCCCTCCACTTT; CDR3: CASNPTGASSPLHF
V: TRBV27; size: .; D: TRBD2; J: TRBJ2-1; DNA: TGTGCCAGCAGTCTAGCGGGGGGAAACAATGAGCAGTTCTTC; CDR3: CASSLAGGNNEQFF
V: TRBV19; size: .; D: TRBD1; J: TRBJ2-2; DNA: TGTGCCAGTAGTATAACAGGGGGGCGTATCACCGGGGAGCTGTTTTTT; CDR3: CASSITGGRITGELFF
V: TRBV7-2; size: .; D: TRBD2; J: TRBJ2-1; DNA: TGTGCCAGCAGGTCGAGCGGGGGGCCGACTTACAATGAGCAGTTCTTC; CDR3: CASRSSGGPTYNEQFF
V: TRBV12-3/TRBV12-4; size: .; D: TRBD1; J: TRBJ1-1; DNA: TGTGCCAGCAGTTCTACAGGGGGGGGTGAAGCTTTCTTT; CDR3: CASSSTGGGEAFF
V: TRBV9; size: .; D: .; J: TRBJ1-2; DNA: TGTGCCAGCAGCCCACAGGGAGGTGGCTACACCTTC; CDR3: CASSPQGGGYTF
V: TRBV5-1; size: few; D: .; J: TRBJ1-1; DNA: TGCGCCAGCAGCTTAGAGGGACCGAGCACCACTGAAGCTTTCTTT; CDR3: CASSLEGPSTTEAFF
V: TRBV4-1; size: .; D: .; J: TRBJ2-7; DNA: TGCGCCAGCAGCCCCACCTCCCGGGACTGGAGCTCCTACGAGCAGTACTTC; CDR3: CASSPTSRDWSSYEQYF
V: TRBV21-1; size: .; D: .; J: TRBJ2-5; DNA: TGTGCCAGCAGCAACCGGCTAGCGGGGACGTTCCAAGAGACCCAGTACTTC; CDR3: CASSNRLAGTFQETQYF
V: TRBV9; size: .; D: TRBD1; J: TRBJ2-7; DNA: TGTGCCAGCAGCGTCGGGGGGACAGGGGCCCACGAGCAGTACTTC; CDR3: CASSVGGTGAHEQYF
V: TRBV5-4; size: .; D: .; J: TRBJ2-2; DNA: TGTGCCAGCAGATCCGGAACGAGCGGGAACACCGGGGAGCTGTTTTTT; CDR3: CASRSGTSGNTGELFF
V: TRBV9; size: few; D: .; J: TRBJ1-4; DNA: TGTGCCAGCAGCAACTGGGACGATGAAAAACTGTTTTTT; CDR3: CASSNWDDEKLFF